This T cell receptor (beta chain) was profiled in a study of cytomegalovirus exposure and HLA in healthy donors. This cohort consisted of healthy bone marrow donors. Vbeta (60) and Jbeta (13) primers were used in the PCR. Repertoires were generated with immunoSEQ multiplex PCR, while TCRdb's copy carries only in-frame clones and drops some. Here the sample spans some 180,000 clones, over 65% being singletons. Study findings and constraints: The classifier, whose performance was assessed in both the original and validation cohorts, reportedly diagnosed cytomegalovirus status with high specificity and sensitivity. Rare sequences made up most TCRs, while some public TCRs were found in many donors. Cytomegalovirus association was listed for 150 or so TCR beta chains.

This CDR3 region has 14 residues. The V gene lost 5 bases and the J gene lost 6 bases, with 14 bases spanning the gap. Germline V CDR1 and CDR2: MDHEN, SYDVKM. On this clone: The antigen remains undetermined.

The receptor was isolated from a middle-aged man in good health and CMV-seropositive. This chain connects TRBV28 to TRBJ1-5; D remains ambiguous. The sequenced material came from PBMCs. As DNA, the CDR3 is TGTGCCAGCAGTCCCCCCTTGAGAAGTCAGCCCCAGCATTTT. Protein sequence: CASSPPLRSQPQHF. The whole variable domain, remainder taken from reference TRBV28 and TRBJ1-5, is DVKVTQSSRYLVKRTGEKVFLECVQDMDHENMFWYRQDPGLGLRLIYFSYDVKMKEKGDIPEGYSVSREKKERFSLILESASTNQTSMYLCASSPPLRSQPQHFGDGTRLSIL.